The T cell receptor (beta chain) under discussion was sequenced for a study of blood T cell repertoires in COVID-19. Looking at the study overall: Samples came from the United States, Italy and Spain, spanning acute and convalescent COVID-19.

This clone was picked up one time. This table comes from immunoSEQ multiplex PCR, and its TCRdb copy is limited to in-frame clones, with some not included. The repertoire includes 280,000 or so clones, nearly 90% of them detected once, and around 1.7% sits in the top ten. Individuals aged about 18 to 90 years were recruited from approximately 24 US areas. Clinical history reported by participants formed the basis on which cohorts were assigned. The ends lost 4 bases at V and 3 bases at J; junction bases unmatched: 6. The CDR3 totals 16 residues. Germline CDR1 reads KGHSH; CDR2 reads LQKENI. The chain has TRBV18 and TRBJ2-2, with 9 bases fitting TRBD1. The sequence was obtained from a woman aged 18-29 years with acute COVID-19. Sequenced: PBMCs or T cells enriched from blood (not recorded which). The CDR3 DNA sequence: TGTGCCAGCTCACTACAACAGGGGGCGGACACCGGGGAGCTGTTTTTT. Its protein is CASSLQQGADTGELFF.